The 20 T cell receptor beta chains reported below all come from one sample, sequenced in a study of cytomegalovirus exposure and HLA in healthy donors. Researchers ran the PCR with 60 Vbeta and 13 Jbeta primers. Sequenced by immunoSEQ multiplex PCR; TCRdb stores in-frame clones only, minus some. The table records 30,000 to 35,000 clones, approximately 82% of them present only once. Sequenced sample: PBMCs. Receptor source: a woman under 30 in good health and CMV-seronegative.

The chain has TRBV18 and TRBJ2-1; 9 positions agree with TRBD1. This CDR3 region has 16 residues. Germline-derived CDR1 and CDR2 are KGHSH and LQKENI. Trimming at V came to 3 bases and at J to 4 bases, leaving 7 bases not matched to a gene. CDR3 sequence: CASSPLQGAYYNEQFF. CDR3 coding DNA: TGTGCCAGCTCACCTTTACAGGGGGCTTATTACAATGAGCAGTTCTTC.

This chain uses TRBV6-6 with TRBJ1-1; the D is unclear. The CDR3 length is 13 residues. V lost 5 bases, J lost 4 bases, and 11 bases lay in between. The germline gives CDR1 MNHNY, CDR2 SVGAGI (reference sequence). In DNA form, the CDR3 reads TGTGCCAGCAGTCGGGAATACGGCACTGAAGCTTTCTTT. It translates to CASSREYGTEAFF.

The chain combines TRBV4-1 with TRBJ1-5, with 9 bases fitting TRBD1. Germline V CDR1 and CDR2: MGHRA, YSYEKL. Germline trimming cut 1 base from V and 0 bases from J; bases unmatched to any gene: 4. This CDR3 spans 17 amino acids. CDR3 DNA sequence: TGCGCCAGCAGCCAAGCCGGGACAGGGACTAGCAATCAGCCCCAGCATTTT. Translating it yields CASSQAGTGTSNQPQHF.

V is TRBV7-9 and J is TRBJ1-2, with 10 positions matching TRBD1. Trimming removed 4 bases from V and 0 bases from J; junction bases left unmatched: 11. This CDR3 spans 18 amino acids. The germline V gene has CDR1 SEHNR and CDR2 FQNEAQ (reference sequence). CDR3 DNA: TGTGCCAGCAGCTCTTGGGGGACAGGGGCCCTCACTAACTATGGCTACACCTTC. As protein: CASSSWGTGALTNYGYTF.

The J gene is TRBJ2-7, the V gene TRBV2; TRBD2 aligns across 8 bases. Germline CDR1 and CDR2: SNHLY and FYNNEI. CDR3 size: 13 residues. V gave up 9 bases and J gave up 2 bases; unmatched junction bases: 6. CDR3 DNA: TGTGCCAGTTGCCGGGAGGGAACCTACGAGCAGTACTTC. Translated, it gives CASCREGTYEQYF.

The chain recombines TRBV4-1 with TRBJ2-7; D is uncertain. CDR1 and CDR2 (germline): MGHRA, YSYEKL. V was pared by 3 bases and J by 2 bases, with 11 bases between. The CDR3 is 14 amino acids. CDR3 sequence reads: CASSHASSTYEQYF. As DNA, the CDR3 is TGCGCCAGCAGCCATGCCTCCTCTACCTACGAGCAGTACTTC.

CDR3 sequence reads: CASSLGTGEKLFF. For the CDR3, the DNA is TGTGCCAGCTCACTAGGGACAGGGGAAAAACTGTTTTTT. This sequence joins TRBV18 and TRBJ1-4; 9 nucleotides agree with TRBD1. Germline lookup yields CDR1 KGHSH and CDR2 LQKENI. J was trimmed by 8 bases and V by 4 bases; bases with no gene match: 2. The CDR3 runs 13 residues.

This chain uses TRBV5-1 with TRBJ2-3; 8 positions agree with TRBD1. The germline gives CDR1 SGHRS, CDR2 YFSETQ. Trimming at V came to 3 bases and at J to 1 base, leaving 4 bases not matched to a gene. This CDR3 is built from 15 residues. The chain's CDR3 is CASSWGTGRTDTQYF. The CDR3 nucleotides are TGCGCCAGCAGCTGGGGGACAGGACGCACAGATACGCAGTATTTT.

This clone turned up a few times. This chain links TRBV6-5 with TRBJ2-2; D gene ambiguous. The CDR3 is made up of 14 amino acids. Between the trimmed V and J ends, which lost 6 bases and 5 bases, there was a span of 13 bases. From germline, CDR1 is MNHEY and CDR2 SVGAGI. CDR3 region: CASRSGWLTGELFF. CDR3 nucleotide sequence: TGTGCCAGCAGATCCGGTTGGTTGACCGGGGAGCTGTTTTTT.

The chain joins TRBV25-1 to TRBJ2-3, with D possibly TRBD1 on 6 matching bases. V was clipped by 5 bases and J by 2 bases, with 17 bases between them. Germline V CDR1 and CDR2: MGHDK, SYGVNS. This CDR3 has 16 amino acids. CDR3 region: CASSLGQPLYTDTQYF. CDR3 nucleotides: TGTGCCAGCAGTCTCGGACAGCCCCTATACACAGATACGCAGTATTTT.

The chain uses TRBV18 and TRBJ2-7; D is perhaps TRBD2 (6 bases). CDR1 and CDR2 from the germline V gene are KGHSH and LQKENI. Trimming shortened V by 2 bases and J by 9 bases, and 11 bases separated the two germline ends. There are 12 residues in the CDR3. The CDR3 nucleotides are TGTGCCAGCTCACCAGAGGAGGGAGGGCAGTACTTC. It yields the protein CASSPEEGGQYF.

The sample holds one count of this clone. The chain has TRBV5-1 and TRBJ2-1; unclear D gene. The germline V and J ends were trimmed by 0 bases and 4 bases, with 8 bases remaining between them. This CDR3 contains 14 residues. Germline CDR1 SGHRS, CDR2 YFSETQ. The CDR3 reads CASSLGQIYNEQFF. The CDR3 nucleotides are TGCGCCAGCAGCTTGGGGCAGATATACAATGAGCAGTTCTTC.

In DNA, the CDR3 is TGTGCCAGCAGTAGAGACAGGGCCACTGAAGCTTTCTTT. Protein: CASSRDRATEAFF. The chain is built from TRBV6-5 and TRBJ1-1; 7 nucleotides line up with TRBD1. V dropped 5 bases and J dropped 4; count of bases not matched to a gene: 4. The CDR3 totals 13 residues. From germline, CDR1 is MNHEY and CDR2 SVGAGI.

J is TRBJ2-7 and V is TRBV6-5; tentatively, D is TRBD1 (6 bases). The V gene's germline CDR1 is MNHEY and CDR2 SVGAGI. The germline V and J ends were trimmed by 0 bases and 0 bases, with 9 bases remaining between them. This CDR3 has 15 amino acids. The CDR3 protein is CASSYSGDNSYEQYF. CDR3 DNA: TGTGCCAGCAGTTACTCCGGGGACAACTCCTACGAGCAGTACTTC.

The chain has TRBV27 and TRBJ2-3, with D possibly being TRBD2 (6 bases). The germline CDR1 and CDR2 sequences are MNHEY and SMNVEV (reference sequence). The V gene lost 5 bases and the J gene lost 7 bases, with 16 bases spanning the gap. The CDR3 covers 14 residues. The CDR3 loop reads CASSPGTFQYTQYF. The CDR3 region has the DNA TGTGCCAGCAGTCCGGGGACTTTCCAGTATACGCAGTATTTT.

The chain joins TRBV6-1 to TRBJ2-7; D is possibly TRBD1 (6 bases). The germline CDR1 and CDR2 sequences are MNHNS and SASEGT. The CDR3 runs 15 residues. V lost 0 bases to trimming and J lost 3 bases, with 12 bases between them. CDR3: CASSEAVQGIYEQYF. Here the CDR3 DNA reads TGTGCCAGCAGTGAAGCTGTACAGGGAATCTACGAGCAGTACTTC.

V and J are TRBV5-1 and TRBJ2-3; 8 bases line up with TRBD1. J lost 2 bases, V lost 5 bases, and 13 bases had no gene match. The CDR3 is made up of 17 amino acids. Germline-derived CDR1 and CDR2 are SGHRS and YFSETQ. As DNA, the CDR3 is TGCGCCAGCAGTTCTCCCAGGGACAGGAGTCCCACAGATACGCAGTATTTT. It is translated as CASSSPRDRSPTDTQYF. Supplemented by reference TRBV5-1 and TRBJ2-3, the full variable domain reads KAGVTQTPRYLIKTRGQQVTLSCSPISGHRSVSWYQQTPGQGLQFLFEYFSETQRNKGNFPGRFSGRQFSNSRSEMNVSTLELGDSALYLCASSSPRDRSPTDTQYFGPGTRLTVL.

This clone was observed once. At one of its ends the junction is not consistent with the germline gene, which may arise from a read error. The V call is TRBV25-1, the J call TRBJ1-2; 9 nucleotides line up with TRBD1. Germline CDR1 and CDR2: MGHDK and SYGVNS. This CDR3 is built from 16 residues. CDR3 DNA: TGTGCCAGCAGTGAACGAACAGGGGGCTGGGGCTATGGCTACCCCTTC. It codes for CASSERTGGWGYGYPF.

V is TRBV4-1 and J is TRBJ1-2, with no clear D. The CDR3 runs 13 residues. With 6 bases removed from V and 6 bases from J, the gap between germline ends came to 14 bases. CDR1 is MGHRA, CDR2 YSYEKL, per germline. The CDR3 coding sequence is TGCGCCAGCAGGGAAGAGGGTGACGATGGCTACACCTTC. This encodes CASREEGDDGYTF.

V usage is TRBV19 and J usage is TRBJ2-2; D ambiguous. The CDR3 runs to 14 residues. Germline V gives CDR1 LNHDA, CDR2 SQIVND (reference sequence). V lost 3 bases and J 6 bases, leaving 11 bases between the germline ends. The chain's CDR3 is CASSILFLAGELFF. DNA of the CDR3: TGTGCCAGTAGTATCCTATTTTTGGCCGGGGAGCTGTTTTTT. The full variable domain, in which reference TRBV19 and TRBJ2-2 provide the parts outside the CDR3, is DGGITQSPKYLFRKEGQNVTLSCEQNLNHDAMYWYRQDPGQGLRLIYYSQIVNDFQKGDIAEGYSVSREKKESFPLTVTSAQKNPTAFYLCASSILFLAGELFFGEGSRLTVL.